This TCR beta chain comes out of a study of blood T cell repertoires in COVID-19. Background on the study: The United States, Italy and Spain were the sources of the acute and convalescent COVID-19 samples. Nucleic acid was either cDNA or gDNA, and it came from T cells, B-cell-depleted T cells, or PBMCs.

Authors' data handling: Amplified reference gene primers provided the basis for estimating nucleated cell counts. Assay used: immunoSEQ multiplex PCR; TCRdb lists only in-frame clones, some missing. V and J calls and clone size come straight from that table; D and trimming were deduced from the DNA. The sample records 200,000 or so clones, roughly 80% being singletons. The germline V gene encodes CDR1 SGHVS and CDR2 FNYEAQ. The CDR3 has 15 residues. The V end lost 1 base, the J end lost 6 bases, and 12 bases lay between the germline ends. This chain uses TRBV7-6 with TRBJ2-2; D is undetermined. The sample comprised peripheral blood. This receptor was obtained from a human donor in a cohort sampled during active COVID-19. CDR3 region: CASSLGAPLPGELFF. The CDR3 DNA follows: TGTGCCAGCAGCTTAGGGGCCCCGCTCCCCGGGGAGCTGTTTTTT. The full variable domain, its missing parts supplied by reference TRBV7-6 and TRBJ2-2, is GAGVSQSPRYKVTKRGQDVALRCDPISGHVSLYWYRQALGQGPEFLTYFNYEAQQDKSGLPNDRFSAERPEGSISTLTIQRTEQRDSAMYRCASSLGAPLPGELFFGEGSRLTVL.